The rows below give T cell receptor beta chains drawn from one sample of a study of radiotherapy plus CTLA-4 blockade in lung cancer. Some clones are missing from TCRdb's copy, which holds only in-frame ones; the method was immunoSEQ multiplex PCR. The repertoire consists of approximately 53,000 clones, with 70% to 90% occurring once and the leading ten covering around a quarter. Here the sequenced sample was peripheral blood, taken from a patient treated with radiotherapy plus ipilimumab. The receptors derive from a human donor with non-small cell lung cancer whose response to radiotherapy plus ipilimumab could not be evaluated. Both conserved end residues are part of each CDR3. The D gene is left open where the match is weak. The size entry is marked missing in some rows and otherwise reads once, few, many or a size class.

clone_size d_call j_call cdr3_length v_call cdr3_aa cdr3_nt
- TRBD1 TRBJ1-4 16 TRBV9 CASSVNAGQGGEKLFF TGTGCCAGCAGCGTAAATGCTGGACAGGGAGGTGAAAAACTGTTTTTT
- - TRBJ2-3 14 TRBV7-8 CASSMQGLGDTQYF TGTGCCAGCAGCATGCAGGGTCTTGGGGATACGCAGTATTTT
- TRBD2 TRBJ2-1 15 TRBV10-3 CAISEPTSREDEQFF TGTGCCATCAGTGAACCCACGAGCCGGGAGGACGAGCAGTTCTTC
- - TRBJ2-1 12 TRBV5-6 CASSLDSNEQFF TGTGCCAGCAGCTTAGACAGCAATGAGCAGTTCTTC
- - TRBJ1-1 14 TRBV7-2 CASSLTGQDTEAFF TGTGCCAGCAGCTTAACAGGCCAAGACACTGAAGCTTTCTTT
- - TRBJ2-6 14 TRBV28 CASSPGTGANVLTF TGTGCCAGCAGCCCCGGGACAGGGGCCAACGTCCTGACTTTC
- - TRBJ2-6 18 TRBV7-9 CASSPGGRGPLGANVLTF TGTGCCAGCAGCCCGGGCGGCAGGGGTCCCCTCGGGGCCAACGTCCTGACTTTC
- - TRBJ2-2 17 TRBV5-4 CASSSKMTGQNTGELFF TGTGCCAGCAGTAGCAAGATGACAGGTCAGAACACCGGGGAGCTGTTTTTT
- TRBD2 TRBJ2-1 16 TRBV19 CASREGLAGGGNEQFF TGTGCCAGTAGGGAGGGACTAGCGGGAGGTGGCAATGAGCAGTTCTTC
once - TRBJ1-5 15 TRBV5-5 CASSLVLGPNQPQHF TGTGCCAGCAGCTTGGTGCTGGGGCCCAATCAGCCCCAGCATTTT
- - TRBJ1-2 20 TRBV4-3 CASSQDWTLPTTEMEGGYTF TGCGCCAGCAGCCAAGATTGGACCTTGCCTACCACGGAGATGGAGGGAGGCTACACCTTC
- - TRBJ2-1 14 TRBV7-2 CASSPGGTYNEQFF TGTGCCAGCAGCCCCGGCGGGACCTACAATGAGCAGTTCTTC
- - TRBJ1-4 15 TRBV28 CASSLGGGTNEKLFF TGTGCCAGCAGTTTAGGGGGGGGGACTAATGAAAAACTGTTTTTT
- - TRBJ2-4 14 TRBV28 CASRRPGLKNIQYF TGTGCCAGCAGGCGCCCTGGGCTCAAAAACATTCAGTACTTC
once TRBD1 TRBJ2-7 15 TRBV27 CASSFKGTEFDEQYF TGTGCCAGCAGTTTTAAAGGGACAGAATTCGACGAGCAGTACTTC
- TRBD2 TRBJ2-1 16 TRBV7-8 CASSSGAGVHYNEQFF TGTGCCAGCAGCTCGGGAGCGGGAGTACACTACAATGAGCAGTTCTTC
- TRBD2 TRBJ2-2 18 TRBV9 CASSSRTSGRIETGELFF TGTGCCAGCAGCTCTCGGACTAGCGGGAGAATAGAAACCGGGGAGCTGTTTTTT
- TRBD1 TRBJ2-1 12 TRBV29-1 CSVRTGGGEQFF TGCAGCGTGAGAACAGGGGGAGGTGAGCAGTTCTTC
- - TRBJ2-7 14 TRBV7-2 CASSLLGPTYEQYF TGTGCCAGCAGCTTACTGGGGCCTACCTACGAGCAGTACTTC
- - TRBJ2-2 15 TRBV9 CASSVEGGVTGELFF TGTGCCAGCAGCGTAGAAGGGGGAGTGACCGGGGAGCTGTTTTTT
- TRBD1 TRBJ2-5 16 TRBV19 CASSTRWTGVGETQYF TGTGCCAGTAGTACGAGGTGGACAGGGGTAGGAGAGACCCAGTACTTC
- - TRBJ1-6 10 TRBV20-1 CSVQQGPLHF TGCAGTGTCCAACAGGGACCCCTCCACTTT
- TRBD1 TRBJ2-2 13 TRBV2 CASRQGATGELFF TGTGCCAGCCGACAGGGAGCCACCGGGGAGCTGTTTTTT
- - TRBJ1-5 16 TRBV28 CASSLQHGGVGQPQHF TGTGCCAGCAGTTTACAGCATGGGGGGGTCGGCCAGCCCCAGCATTTT
- - TRBJ2-3 13 TRBV14 CASSLAGSDTQYF TGTGCCAGCAGCCTCGCCGGGTCAGATACGCAGTATTTT
- TRBD1 TRBJ2-1 14 TRBV19 CASTGQGLYNEQFF TGTGCCAGTACGGGACAGGGGCTCTACAATGAGCAGTTCTTC
- TRBD2 TRBJ2-3 17 TRBV4-2 CASSQDPSSGSQDTQYF TGTGCCAGCAGCCAGGATCCATCTAGCGGGAGCCAAGATACGCAGTATTTT
- - TRBJ2-7 13 TRBV6-6 CASVRLGGGEQYF TGTGCCAGCGTACGACTCGGTGGAGGCGAGCAGTACTTC
- - TRBJ1-3 19 TRBV7-8 CASSLLGQGESAWGNTIYF TGTGCCAGCAGCTTATTGGGGCAGGGTGAATCTGCTTGGGGAAACACCATATATTTT
few - TRBJ2-1 12 TRBV15 CATSPGVNEQFF TGTGCCACCAGCCCAGGGGTCAATGAGCAGTTCTTC
- - TRBJ2-7 11 TRBV2 CASSRNYEQYF TGTGCCAGCAGCAGAAACTACGAGCAGTACTTC